The 8 T cell receptor beta chains below all came from one sample that was sequenced in a study of Tregs in tolerant kidney transplant recipients. The repertoire was sequenced with immunoSEQ multiplex PCR; TCRdb's copy has only in-frame clones and lacks some. The listing records 25,000 to 35,000 clones. Sequencing used CD8+ T cells from blood, obtained before the transplant. The origin of the receptors is a human donor who received a combined kidney and bone marrow transplant.

In the case of this clone: The read is 3 residues too short to cover the CDR3 end, so that end is filled in from the germline J gene. The rearrangement joins TRBV6-2 or TRBV6-3 to TRBJ2-7; TRBD2 aligns across 10 bases. The junction had 3 bases not matched to a gene; V was cut back by 2 bases and J by 5 bases. The CDR3 contains 14 residues. Germline CDR1 reads MNHEY; CDR2 reads SVGEGT. CDR3 bases read: TGTGCCAGCAGTTACGGGACTAGCGTAGACGAG. Its translation is CASSYGTSVDE. In full, the CDR3 reads CASSYGTSVDEQYF.

About this clone: The CDR3 extends 3 residues past the end of the read, so its final part is completed from the germline J gene. The chain combines TRBV7-8 with TRBJ2-1, with 13 bases fitting TRBD2. The V gene's germline CDR1 is SGHVS and CDR2 FQNEAQ. The V segment lost 5 bases and the J segment 8 bases; nucleotides outside the gene matches: 12. The CDR3 has 17 residues. The DNA read from the CDR3 is TGTGCCAGCAGCACCCGGACTAGCGGGAGATCGTCCTATGAG. Translated, it gives CASSTRTSGRSSYE. The complete CDR3 protein is CASSTRTSGRSSYEQFF.

Notes on this clone: The read terminates 3 residues before the CDR3 end, so the remaining end is supplied by the germline J gene. V is TRBV7-8 and J is TRBJ2-7, with D maybe TRBD2 (6 bases). V was trimmed by 1 base and J by 1 base, leaving 11 bases between them. This CDR3 has 15 residues. CDR1 and CDR2 from the germline V gene are SGHVS and FQNEAQ. The CDR3 is CASSLGTKLSYEQYF. The DNA read from the CDR3 is TGTGCCAGCAGCTTAGGGACTAAGTTATCCTACGAG.

About this clone itself: Read data end 3 residues before the CDR3 end; the end is taken from the germline J gene. The genes are TRBV6-2 or TRBV6-3 and TRBJ2-7, with 10 nucleotides matching TRBD1. Trimming at V came to 5 bases and at J to 4 bases, leaving 8 bases not matched to a gene. In germline, CDR1 is MNHEY, CDR2 SVGEGT. The CDR3 has 15 residues. CDR3 DNA, as far as it was read: TGTGCCAGCAGTCGTACCGGGACAGGGGTATACGAG. Its protein product is CASSRTGTGVYE. The CDR3 reads in full as CASSRTGTGVYEQYF.

A remark on this clone: From the germline J gene comes the end of the CDR3, since the read stops 3 residues before it. The rearrangement joins TRBV18 to TRBJ1-1; 8 bases fit TRBD1. V dropped 4 bases and J dropped 4; count of bases not matched to a gene: 8. The germline V gene encodes CDR1 KGHSH and CDR2 LQKENI. The CDR3 length is 15 residues. The covered CDR3 bases are TGTGCCAGCTCACGACAGGGGCCACCGGGCACTGAA. It encodes CASSRQGPPGTE. In full, the CDR3 is CASSRQGPPGTEAFF. Full variable domain (missing parts from reference TRBV18 and TRBJ1-1): NAGVMQNPRHLVRRRGQEARLRCSPMKGHSHVYWYRQLPEEGLKFMVYLQKENIIDESGMPKERFSAEFPKEGPSILRIQQVVRGDSAAYFCASSRQGPPGTEAFFGQGTRLTVV.

In the case of this clone: The read falls 3 residues short of the CDR3 end, and the missing part is taken from the germline J gene. V gene TRBV10-2 combines with J gene TRBJ2-3; tentative D call: TRBD2 (6 bases). Germline CDR1 reads WSHSY; CDR2 reads SAAADI. V was clipped by 3 bases and J by 2 bases, with 9 bases between them. The CDR3 is 14 residues long. The sequenced part of the CDR3 DNA is TGCGCCAGCAGTGACCCGGGGGACACAGATACG. Amino acid sequence: CASSDPGDTDT. The full CDR3 sequence reads CASSDPGDTDTQYF.

About this clone itself: The CDR3 extends 3 residues past the end of the read, so its final part is completed from the germline J gene. The chain has TRBV18 and TRBJ1-1; TRBD1 is a possible D gene (6 bases). Trimming removed 6 bases from V and 2 bases from J, with 22 bases in between. Per germline, CDR1 KGHSH and CDR2 LQKENI. The CDR3 has 17 residues. The CDR3 loop is CASSPEGGGALNTEAFF. The DNA read from the CDR3 is TGTGCCAGCTCGCCTGAAGGAGGGGGGGCTTTAAACACTGAA.

Remarks on this clone: The read finishes 3 residues shy of the CDR3 end, and the germline J gene is used to complete it. V usage is TRBV7-8 and J usage is TRBJ1-5; tentatively, D is TRBD1 (6 bases). The CDR3 totals 15 residues. V lost 5 bases to trimming and J lost 2 bases, with 13 bases between them. The germline CDR1 and CDR2 sequences are SGHVS and FQNEAQ. CDR3 residues: CASSPQGWGNQPQHF. The covered CDR3 bases are TGTGCCAGCAGCCCACAGGGTTGGGGCAATCAGCCC.